The T cell receptor (beta chain) described here comes from a study of multiple sclerosis patients with progressive multifocal leukoencephalopathy. CDR1 and CDR2 (germline): SGHDT, YYEEEE. The CDR3 loop spans 16 amino acids. Trimming took 1 base from V and 7 from J; bases not matched to a gene: 7. Study results and limitations: PML-onset expanded TRB clones were detectable before and during natalizumab therapy. TRBV and TRBJ usage showed no common pattern when PML developed.

In regard to this clone: Its specificity is unknown.

The method was immunoSEQ multiplex PCR; TCRdb's version includes in-frame clones alone and lacks a portion of them. The table shows around 27,000 clones, with nearly 90% occurring only once. As for time point: roughly 12 months of natalizumab therapy. V is TRBV5-6 and J is TRBJ2-2, with 10 bases lining up with TRBD1. The receptor was isolated from a human donor with multiple sclerosis. The sample consisted of PBMCs, taken from a patient treated with natalizumab. CDR3 bases: TGTGCCAGCAGCTTGCCGGACAGGGGGTCGTACGGGGAGCTGTTTTTT. Its protein product is CASSLPDRGSYGELFF.